These T cell receptor beta chains were read from a single sample in a study of tumor and adjacent non-tumor tissue in lung cancer. One entry per CDR3 protein, called by TCRdb with MiXCR from the multiplex PCR reads. The table includes 60,000 to 85,000 distinct CDR3 sequences, 65% to 90% detected once. The sample taken for sequencing was lung tumor tissue. These receptors all come from a woman between 45 and 65 years old with non-small cell lung cancer. Both conserved end residues are part of each CDR3. D genes are given only for firm matches. Only some rows state a clone size, as once, few, many or a class for expanded clones.

clone_size	v_call	j_call	d_call	cdr3_aa	cdr3_nt
-	TRBV5-5	TRBJ1-2	-	CVSSLVSSQNYGYTF	TGTGTCAGCAGCTTGGTATCCAGTCAGAACTATGGCTACACATTC
medium-sized	TRBV6-6	TRBJ2-7	-	CASTADSEQYF	TGTGCCAGCACCGCCGACAGCGAGCAGTACTTC
-	TRBV20-1	TRBJ2-7	TRBD1	CSAARTGSYELYF	TGCAGTGCTGCAAGGACAGGGAGCTATGAGCTGTACTTC
once	TRBV6-2/TRBV6-3	TRBJ2-7	-	CASKDSVSYDQYF	TGTGCCAGCAAGGACAGTGTCTCCTACGACCAGTACTTC
-	TRBV12-3/TRBV12-4	TRBJ2-5	-	CVSSLNPGETQYF	TGTGTCAGCAGTTTAAATCCGGGAGAGACCCAGTACTTC
-	TRBV12-3/TRBV12-4	TRBJ2-2	TRBD2	CASTGTSGSAAELFF	TGTGCCAGCACCGGGACTAGCGGGAGTGCTGCGGAGCTGTTTTTT
-	TRBV11-2	TRBJ2-5	TRBD1	CVSCLTGETKYF	TGTGTCAGCTGCCTTACAGGGGAGACCAAGTACTTC
few	TRBV6-1	TRBJ2-7	TRBD1	CATTPGGPYEQYF	TGTGCCACCACTCCAGGGGGCCCCTACGAGCAGTACTTC
-	TRBV29-1	TRBJ2-3	-	CSIGQGGDTQYF	TGCAGCATTGGACAAGGTGGTGATACGCAGTATTTT
-	TRBV11-3	TRBJ2-1	-	CTSSLSGSASKDNEQFF	TGTACTAGCAGCCTTAGTGGGAGCGCGTCAAAGGACAATGAGCAGTTCTTC
-	TRBV20-1	TRBJ2-2	TRBD1	CSARVWDRETGELFF	TGCAGTGCTAGAGTCTGGGACAGGGAGACCGGGGAACTGTTTTTT
-	TRBV29-1	TRBJ2-3	-	CTAQTGLRADTHYF	TGCACCGCTCAGACTGGACTGCGCGCAGATACGCATTATTTT
once	TRBV12-3/TRBV12-4	TRBJ2-1	-	CASSLASVSASYIEQFF	TGTGCCAGCAGTTTAGCTTCGGTTAGCGCATCCTACATTGAGCAGTTCTTC
-	TRBV28	TRBJ1-3	-	CASSRGASYGNTIYF	TGTGCCAGCAGTCGAGGCGCATCCTATGGAAACACCATATATTTT
-	TRBV28	TRBJ2-4	-	CASSLRIGVGIQYF	TGTGCCAGCAGCCTACGGATAGGGGTGGGCATTCAATACTTC
-	TRBV14	TRBJ2-3	TRBD2	CASSQDPAGTSTDTQYF	TGTGCCAGCAGCCAAGATCCAGCGGGGACTAGCACAGATACGCAGTATTTT
many	TRBV7-9	TRBJ2-7	-	CASSLETGHEQYF	TGTGCCAGCAGCTTGGAGACAGGTCACGAGCAGTACTTC
many	TRBV28	TRBJ2-3	-	CASTTGSSTDTQYF	TGTGCCAGCACCACAGGGAGCAGCACAGATACGCAGTATTTT
few	TRBV12-3/TRBV12-4	TRBJ1-1	-	CASNIQGRGNEAFF	TGTGCCAGTAATATACAGGGTAGGGGCAATGAAGCTTTCTTT
-	TRBV29-1	TRBJ2-5	-	CSVAQTETHYF	TGCAGCGTTGCCCAGACAGAGACCCACTACTTC
-	TRBV29-1	TRBJ2-5	TRBD2	CIVDLAGEQETQYF	TGCATCGTTGACTTAGCGGGAGAGCAAGAGACCCAGTATTTC
-	TRBV20-1	TRBJ2-3	-	CSARSGAVNTLHF	TGCAGTGCGCGAAGTGGGGCAGTAAATACGCTGCATTTT
-	TRBV6-2/TRBV6-3	TRBJ1-5	-	CASNDTGLGNQPQHF	TGTGCCAGCAATGACACCGGGCTAGGTAATCAGCCCCAGCATTTT
-	TRBV11-2	TRBJ2-5	-	CANSLGENLQETQYF	TGTGCTAACAGTTTAGGGGAGAATTTACAAGAGACCCAGTACTTC
-	TRBV4-2	TRBJ2-5	TRBD1	CTSSKDRERQETQCF	TGTACCAGCAGTAAGGACAGGGAGCGCCAAGAGACCCAGTGCTTC
-	TRBV4-3	TRBJ2-6	-	CAISQANDGNSGANVLTF	TGCGCCATCAGCCAAGCAAATGATGGGAACTCTGGGGCCAACGTCCTGACTTTC
-	TRBV29-1	TRBJ2-1	-	CSVALLSGGEQFF	TGCAGCGTTGCCCTCCTATCGGGTGGTGAGCAGTTCTTC